These 9 T cell receptor beta chains were sequenced from one sample in a study of radiation and T cells in renal cell carcinoma. The assay was immunoSEQ multiplex PCR, and TCRdb's table has in-frame clones only and misses some. The data contain tens of thousands of clones, about 86% of them singletons. Noted time point: blood 2 weeks post-SBRT. Noted treatment: 15 Gy SBRT to primary tumor, nephrectomy 4 weeks later. The material sequenced was blood, taken from a patient whose treatment included radiotherapy and nephrectomy. Receptors were obtained from a woman in her 50s with renal cell carcinoma.

The table lists this clone with a few counts. This chain uses TRBV6-5 with TRBJ1-1; possible D gene TRBD1, 5 bases. The CDR3 runs to 13 residues. Trimming left V 6 bases short and J 1 base short, with 9 bases between. Germline V gives CDR1 MNHEY, CDR2 SVGAGI. In DNA, the CDR3 is TGTGCCAGCAGAGGGACCGAGAACACTGAAGCTTTCTTT. It codes for CASRGTENTEAFF.

This clone was seen a few times. The chain recombines TRBV10-3 with TRBJ1-1; D not resolved. Germline V lookup: CDR1 ENHRY, CDR2 SYGVKD. This CDR3 has 12 amino acids. The V and J ends lost 3 bases and 5 bases respectively, with 7 bases between them. The CDR3 here is CAISDIPTEAFF. As DNA, the CDR3 is TGTGCCATCAGTGACATACCGACTGAAGCTTTCTTT.

The chain recombines TRBV18 with TRBJ1-6; 8 nucleotides align to TRBD1. The CDR3 sequence is 15 residues long. Per germline, CDR1 KGHSH and CDR2 LQKENI. The ends lost 4 bases at V and 7 bases at J; junction bases unmatched: 6. The CDR3 protein is CASSRSTGVNSPLHF. CDR3 DNA: TGTGCCAGCTCACGTTCGACAGGGGTAAATTCACCCCTCCACTTT.

The chain has TRBV28 and TRBJ2-4; D is ambiguous. The germline CDR1 and CDR2 sequences are MDHEN and SYDVKM. The CDR3 contains 13 residues. V was clipped by 4 bases and J by 6 bases, with 10 bases between them. Here the CDR3 DNA reads TGTGCCAGCAGTTCCCCCGAAGGAAACATTCAGTACTTC. Its protein product is CASSSPEGNIQYF.

This clone has more than one count but fewer than ten. The junction and the germline gene differ at one end; a read error may be behind it. This chain links TRBV7-9 with TRBJ1-3; D not resolved. The CDR3 runs to 13 residues. Germline V CDR1 and CDR2: SEHNR, FQNEAQ (reference sequence). CDR3 sequence reads: CASSLNSENTIYF. CDR3 nucleotides: TGTGCCAGCAGCCTAAACTCTGAAAACACCATATATTTT.

This sequence joins TRBV5-1 and TRBJ1-2, with 8 nucleotides matching TRBD1. This CDR3 spans 14 amino acids. The germline CDR1 and CDR2 sequences are SGHRS and YFSETQ. V dropped 4 bases and J dropped 2; count of bases not matched to a gene: 4. CDR3 region: CASSPGTGNYGYTF. Written as DNA, the CDR3 is TGCGCCAGCAGCCCAGGGACAGGCAACTATGGCTACACCTTC.

The CDR3 DNA follows: TGTGCCAGCTCACAAGGTTACACCGGGGAGCTGTTTTTT. This translates into CASSQGYTGELFF. This sequence joins TRBV18 and TRBJ2-2; D gene ambiguous. This CDR3 spans 13 amino acids. V was clipped by 4 bases and J by 3 bases, with 6 bases between them. CDR1 and CDR2 (germline): KGHSH, LQKENI.

This chain connects TRBV5-6 to TRBJ1-5, with D tentatively TRBD1 (5 bases). Germline CDR1 is SGHDT and CDR2 is YYEEEE. The CDR3 covers 15 residues. Trimming took off 4 bases at V and 0 bases at J, with 11 bases between the two ends. The CDR3 region has the DNA TGTGCCAGCAGCCGCGGGACGTCTAGCAATCAGCCCCAGCATTTT. Translating it yields CASSRGTSSNQPQHF.

This chain joins TRBV19 and TRBJ1-6, with unresolved D. Trimming removed 5 bases from V and 5 bases from J, with 13 bases in between. This CDR3 comprises 15 residues. CDR1 and CDR2 (germline): LNHDA, SQIVND (reference sequence). CDR3 protein: CASSWTWADNSPLHF. DNA of the CDR3: TGTGCCAGTAGTTGGACGTGGGCGGATAATTCACCCCTCCACTTT. Variable domain in full (rest from reference TRBV19 and TRBJ1-6): DGGITQSPKYLFRKEGQNVTLSCEQNLNHDAMYWYRQDPGQGLRLIYYSQIVNDFQKGDIAEGYSVSREKKESFPLTVTSAQKNPTAFYLCASSWTWADNSPLHFGNGTRLTVT.